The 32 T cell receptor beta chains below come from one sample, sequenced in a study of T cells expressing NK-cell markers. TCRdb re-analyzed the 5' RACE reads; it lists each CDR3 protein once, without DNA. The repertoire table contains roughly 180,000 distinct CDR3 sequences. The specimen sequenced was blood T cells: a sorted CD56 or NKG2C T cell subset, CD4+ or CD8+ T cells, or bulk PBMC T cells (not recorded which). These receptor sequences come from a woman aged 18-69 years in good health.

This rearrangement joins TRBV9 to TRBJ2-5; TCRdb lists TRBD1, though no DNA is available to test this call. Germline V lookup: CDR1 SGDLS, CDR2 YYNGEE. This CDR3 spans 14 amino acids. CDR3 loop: CASSVDWAEETQYF.

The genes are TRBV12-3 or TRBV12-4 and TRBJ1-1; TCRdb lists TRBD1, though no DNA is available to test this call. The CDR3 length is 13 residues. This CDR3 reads CASRGRQGAFAFF.

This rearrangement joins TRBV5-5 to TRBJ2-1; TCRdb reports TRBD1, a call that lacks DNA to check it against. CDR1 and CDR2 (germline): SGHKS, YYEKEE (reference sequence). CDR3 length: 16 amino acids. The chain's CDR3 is CASSPAGQGEYNEQFF. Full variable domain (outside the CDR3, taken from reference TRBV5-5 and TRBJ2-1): DAGVTQSPTHLIKTRGQQVTLRCSPISGHKSVSWYQQVLGQGPQFIFQYYEKEERGRGNFPDRFSARQFPNYSSELNVNALLLGDSALYLCASSPAGQGEYNEQFFGPGTRLTVL.

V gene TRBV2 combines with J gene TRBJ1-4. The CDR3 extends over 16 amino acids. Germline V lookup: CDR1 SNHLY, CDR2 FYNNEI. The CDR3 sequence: CASNRQPNLKNEKLFF. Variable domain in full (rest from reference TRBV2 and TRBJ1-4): EPEVTQTPSHQVTQMGQEVILRCVPISNHLYFYWYRQILGQKVEFLVSFYNNEISEKSEIFDDQFSVERPDGSNFTLKIRSTKLEDSAMYFCASNRQPNLKNEKLFFGSGTQLSVL.

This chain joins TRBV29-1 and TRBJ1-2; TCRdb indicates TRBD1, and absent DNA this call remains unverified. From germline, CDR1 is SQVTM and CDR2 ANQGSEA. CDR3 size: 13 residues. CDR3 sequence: CSVKRQGGYGYTF.

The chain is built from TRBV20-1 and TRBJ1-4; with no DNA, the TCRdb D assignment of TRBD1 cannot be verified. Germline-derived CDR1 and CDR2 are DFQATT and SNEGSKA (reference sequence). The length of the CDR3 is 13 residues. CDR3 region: CSARAGGGEKLFF.

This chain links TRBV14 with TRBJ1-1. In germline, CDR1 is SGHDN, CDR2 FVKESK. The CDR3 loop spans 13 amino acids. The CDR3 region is CASSLVGKTEAFF.

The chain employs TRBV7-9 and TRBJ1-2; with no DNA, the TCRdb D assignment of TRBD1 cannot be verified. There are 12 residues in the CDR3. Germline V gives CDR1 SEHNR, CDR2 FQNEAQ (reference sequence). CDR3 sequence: CASSQQGLGYTF.

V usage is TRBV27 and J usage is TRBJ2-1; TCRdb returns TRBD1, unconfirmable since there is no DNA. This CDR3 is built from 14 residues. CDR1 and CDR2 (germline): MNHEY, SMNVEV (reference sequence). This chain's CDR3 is CASSKGAGNNEQFF.

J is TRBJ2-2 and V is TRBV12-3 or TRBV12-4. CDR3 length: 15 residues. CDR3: CASSSKGPNTGELFF.

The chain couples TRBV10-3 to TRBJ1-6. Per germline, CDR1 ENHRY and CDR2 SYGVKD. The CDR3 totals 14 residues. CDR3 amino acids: CAISREPINSPLHF.

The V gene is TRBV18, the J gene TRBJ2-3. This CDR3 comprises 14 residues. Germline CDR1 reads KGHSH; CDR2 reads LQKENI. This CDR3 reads CASSPVRSTDTQYF.

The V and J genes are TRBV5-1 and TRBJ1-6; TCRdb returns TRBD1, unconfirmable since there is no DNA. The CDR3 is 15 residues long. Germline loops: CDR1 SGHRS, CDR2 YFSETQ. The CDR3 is CASSLARGGNSPLHF. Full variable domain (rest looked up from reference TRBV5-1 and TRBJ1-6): KAGVTQTPRYLIKTRGQQVTLSCSPISGHRSVSWYQQTPGQGLQFLFEYFSETQRNKGNFPGRFSGRQFSNSRSEMNVSTLELGDSALYLCASSLARGGNSPLHFGNGTRLTVT.

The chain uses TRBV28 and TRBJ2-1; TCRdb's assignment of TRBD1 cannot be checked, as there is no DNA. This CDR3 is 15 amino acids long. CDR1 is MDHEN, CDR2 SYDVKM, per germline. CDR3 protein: CASKTGIRSYNEQFF.

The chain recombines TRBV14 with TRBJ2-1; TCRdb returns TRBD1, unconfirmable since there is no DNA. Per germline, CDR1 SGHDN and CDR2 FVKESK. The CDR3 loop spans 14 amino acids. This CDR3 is CASSQRTEYNEQFF.

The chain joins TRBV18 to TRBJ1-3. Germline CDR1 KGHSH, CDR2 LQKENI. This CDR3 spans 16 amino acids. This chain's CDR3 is CASSQQGYSSGNTIYF.

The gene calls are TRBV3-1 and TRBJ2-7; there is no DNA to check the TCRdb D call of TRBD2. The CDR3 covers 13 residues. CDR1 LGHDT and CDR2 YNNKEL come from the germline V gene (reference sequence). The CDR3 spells CASSQEVAGEQYF.

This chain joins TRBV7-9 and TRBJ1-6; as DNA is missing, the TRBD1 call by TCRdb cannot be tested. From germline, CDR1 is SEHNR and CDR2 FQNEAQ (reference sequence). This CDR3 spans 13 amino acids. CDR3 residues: CASRGDGDSPLHF.

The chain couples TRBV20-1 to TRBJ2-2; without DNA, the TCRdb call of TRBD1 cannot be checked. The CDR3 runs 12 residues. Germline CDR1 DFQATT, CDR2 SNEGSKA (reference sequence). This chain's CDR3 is CSARVREGELFF.

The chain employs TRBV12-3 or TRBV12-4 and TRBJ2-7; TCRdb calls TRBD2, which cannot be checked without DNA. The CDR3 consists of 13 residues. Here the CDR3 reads CASSLRRDYEQYF.

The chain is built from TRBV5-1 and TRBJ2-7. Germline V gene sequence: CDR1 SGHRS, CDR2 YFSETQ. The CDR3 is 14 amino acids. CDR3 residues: CASSWDENPYEQYF.

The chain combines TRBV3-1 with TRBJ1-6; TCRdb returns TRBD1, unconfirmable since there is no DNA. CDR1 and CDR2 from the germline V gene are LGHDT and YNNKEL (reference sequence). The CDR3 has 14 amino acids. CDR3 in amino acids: CASSQEPGYSPLHF.

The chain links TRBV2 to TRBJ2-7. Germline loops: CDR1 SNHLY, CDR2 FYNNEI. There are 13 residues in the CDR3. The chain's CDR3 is CASRDRDLYEQYF. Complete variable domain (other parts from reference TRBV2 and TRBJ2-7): EPEVTQTPSHQVTQMGQEVILRCVPISNHLYFYWYRQILGQKVEFLVSFYNNEISEKSEIFDDQFSVERPDGSNFTLKIRSTKLEDSAMYFCASRDRDLYEQYFGPGTRLTVT.

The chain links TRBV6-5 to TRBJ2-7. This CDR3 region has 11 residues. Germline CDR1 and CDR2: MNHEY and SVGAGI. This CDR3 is CASNAGYEQYF.

CDR3 region: CSARGVALYNEQFF. The chain is built from TRBV20-1 and TRBJ2-1. CDR3 length: 14 amino acids. In germline, CDR1 is DFQATT, CDR2 SNEGSKA (reference sequence).

The CDR3 loop is CASSGGARRNTGELFF. The genes are TRBV9 and TRBJ2-2. Germline CDR1 SGDLS, CDR2 YYNGEE. The CDR3 covers 16 residues.

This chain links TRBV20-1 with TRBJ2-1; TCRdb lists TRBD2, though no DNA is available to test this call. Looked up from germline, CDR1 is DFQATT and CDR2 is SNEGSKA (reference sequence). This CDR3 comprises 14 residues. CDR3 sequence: CSAPGTSGDNEQFF.

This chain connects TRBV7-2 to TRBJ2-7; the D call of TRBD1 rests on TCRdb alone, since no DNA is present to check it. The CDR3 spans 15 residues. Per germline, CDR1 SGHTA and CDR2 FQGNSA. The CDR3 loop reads CASSSGQGHFREQYF.

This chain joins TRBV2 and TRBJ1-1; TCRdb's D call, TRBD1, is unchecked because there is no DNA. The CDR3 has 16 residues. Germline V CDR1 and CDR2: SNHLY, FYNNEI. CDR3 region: CASSEEGIAQGTEAFF.

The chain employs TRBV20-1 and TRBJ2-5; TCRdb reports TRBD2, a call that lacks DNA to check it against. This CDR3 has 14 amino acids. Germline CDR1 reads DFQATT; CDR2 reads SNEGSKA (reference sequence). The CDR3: CSAREPGLAPTQYF.

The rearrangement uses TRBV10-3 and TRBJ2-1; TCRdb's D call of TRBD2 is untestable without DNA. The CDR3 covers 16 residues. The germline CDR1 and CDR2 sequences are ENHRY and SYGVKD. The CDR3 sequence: CAISGDTSGVYNEQFF.

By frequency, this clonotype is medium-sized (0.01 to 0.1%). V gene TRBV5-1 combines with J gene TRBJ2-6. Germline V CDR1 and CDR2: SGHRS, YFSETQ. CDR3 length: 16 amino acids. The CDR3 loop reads CASSLAADSGANVLTF. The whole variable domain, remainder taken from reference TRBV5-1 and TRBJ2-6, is KAGVTQTPRYLIKTRGQQVTLSCSPISGHRSVSWYQQTPGQGLQFLFEYFSETQRNKGNFPGRFSGRQFSNSRSEMNVSTLELGDSALYLCASSLAADSGANVLTFGAGSRLTVL.